Each of the 26 T cell receptor beta chains below was sequenced from the same sample in a study of Graves' ophthalmopathy and Graves' hyperthyroidism. The authors amplified TCR beta CDR3 regions, and they did so from RNA transcripts for repertoire sequencing. First-round RT-PCR relied on HTBI primers, and a second-round multiplex PCR came next. TCRdb reprocessed the multiplex PCR reads via MiXCR and lists one record per CDR3 protein. The data contain some 400,000 distinct CDR3 sequences, about 16% of them singletons. Sequenced: peripheral blood. The receptors stem from a woman aged 18 to 35 with Graves' ophthalmopathy.

This clonotype was counted many times. This chain connects TRBV20-1 to TRBJ1-5; tentative D call: TRBD1 (5 bases). Deletions cut 5 bases from V and 11 bases from J, with 13 bases between. CDR1 and CDR2 from the germline V gene are DFQATT and SNEGSKA (reference sequence). The CDR3 length is 11 residues. The CDR3 bases are TGCAGTGCTGCCGACAGATTCGCCCAGCATTTT. Its protein is CSAADRFAQHF.

This clonotype was counted many times. The chain joins TRBV12-3 or TRBV12-4 to TRBJ1-1, with D unclear. The CDR3 sequence is 15 residues long. With 4 bases removed from V and 1 base from J, the gap between germline ends came to 13 bases. CDR3 bases: TGTGCCAGCAGTTCTCCCGACAAGGGGAACACTGAAGCTTTCTTT. Its protein is CASSSPDKGNTEAFF.

In its sample, this clonotype was seen many times. This sequence joins TRBV7-2 and TRBJ2-2; D is unclear. CDR1 is SGHTA, CDR2 FQGNSA, per germline. V gave up 7 bases and J gave up 8 bases, with 14 bases separating them. This CDR3 contains 13 residues. The DNA of the CDR3 is TGTGCCAGCACTTCGGGTTCGTGGGGGGAGCTGTTTTTT. Residues: CASTSGSWGELFF. Complete variable domain (other parts from reference TRBV7-2 and TRBJ2-2): GAGVSQSPSNKVTEKGKDVELRCDPISGHTALYWYRQSLGQGLEFLIYFQGNSAPDKSGLPSDRFSAERTGGSVSTLTIQRTQQEDSAVYLCASTSGSWGELFFGEGSRLTVL.

This clonotype was detected ten times or more. V and J are TRBV19 and TRBJ2-5; 7 bases fit TRBD1. Germline CDR1 reads LNHDA; CDR2 reads SQIVND (reference sequence). With V trimmed by 6 bases and J by 5 bases, 12 bases remained unmatched. This CDR3 has 15 residues. The CDR3 here is CASRKAGGTVETQYF. DNA of the CDR3: TGTGCCAGTAGAAAAGCAGGGGGAACGGTGGAGACCCAGTACTTC.

The DNA for the CDR3 is TGTGCCAGCAGACTAGCGGGAGGGGGAGAGCAGTACTTC. Amino acids: CASRLAGGGEQYF. The chain is built from TRBV6-2 or TRBV6-3 and TRBJ2-7, with 13 bases lining up with TRBD2. The CDR3 contains 13 residues. The germline V gene has CDR1 MNHEY and CDR2 SVGEGT. The J segment lost 7 bases and the V segment lost 6 bases, leaving 3 bases of the junction unmatched.

The rearrangement joins TRBV5-1 to TRBJ1-2, with a weak D call TRBD1 (6 bases). V was pared by 8 bases and J by 0 bases, with 11 bases between. Per germline, CDR1 SGHRS and CDR2 YFSETQ. The CDR3 totals 13 residues. CDR3 nucleotides: TGCGCCAGTCGACAGGATCCTAACTATGGCTACACCTTC. Its translation is CASRQDPNYGYTF. The whole variable domain, filled in from reference TRBV5-1 and TRBJ1-2, reads KAGVTQTPRYLIKTRGQQVTLSCSPISGHRSVSWYQQTPGQGLQFLFEYFSETQRNKGNFPGRFSGRQFSNSRSEMNVSTLELGDSALYLCASRQDPNYGYTFGSGTRLTVV.

This clonotype was counted between two and nine times. The chain uses TRBV3-1 and TRBJ2-5; D uncertain. The CDR3 runs to 15 residues. CDR1 LGHDT and CDR2 YNNKEL come from the germline V gene (reference sequence). Trimming took off 0 bases at V and 4 bases at J, with 12 bases between the two ends. The CDR3 DNA reads as TGTGCCAGCAGCCAAGAGGGCGTGGACGGAGAGACCCAGTACTTC. This codes for CASSQEGVDGETQYF.

The chain has TRBV4-1 and TRBJ2-7, with TRBD2 matching 8 bases. Trimming took 3 bases from V and 3 from J; bases not matched to a gene: 7. Germline CDR1 MGHRA, CDR2 YSYEKL. This CDR3 region has 15 residues. The CDR3 sequence: CASSQQLAEIYEQYF. CDR3 sequence (DNA): TGCGCCAGCAGCCAGCAACTAGCGGAGATCTACGAGCAGTACTTC.

This clonotype has ten or more counts. The chain uses TRBV7-9 and TRBJ2-7, with 10 bases fitting TRBD2. This CDR3 is built from 17 residues. The trim removed 1 base at V and 3 bases at J, leaving 9 bases unmatched. From germline, CDR1 is SEHNR and CDR2 FQNEAQ (reference sequence). Here the CDR3 reads CASSLGAGGLAFYEQYF. The CDR3 nucleotides read TGTGCCAGCAGCTTAGGGGCTGGGGGACTAGCGTTCTACGAGCAGTACTTC.

This clonotype was seen repeatedly, ten times or more. CDR3 amino acids: CASGQGVDEQYF. The CDR3 DNA reads TGTGCCAGCGGTCAAGGGGTGGACGAGCAGTACTTC. The J gene is TRBJ2-7, the V gene TRBV28; D is possibly TRBD1 (5 bases). Germline V gene lookup returns CDR1 MDHEN and CDR2 SYDVKM. This CDR3 region has 12 residues. V was trimmed by 8 bases and J by 5 bases, leaving 13 bases between them.

This clonotype was counted a few times. The chain employs TRBV4-3 and TRBJ1-1; D call uncertain. The ends were cut back, 1 base at V and 0 bases at J, with 12 bases in the middle. The CDR3 sequence is 16 residues long. Germline CDR1 is LGHNA and CDR2 is YSLEER. In DNA, the CDR3 is TGCGCCAGCAGCCAAGGCAGAGTATTATTGAACACTGAAGCTTTCTTT. This codes for CASSQGRVLLNTEAFF.

The genes are TRBV20-1 and TRBJ1-1; no clear D. V was shortened by 7 bases and J by 3 bases, with 18 bases between the two germline ends. This CDR3 region has 14 residues. The germline V gene encodes CDR1 DFQATT and CDR2 SNEGSKA (reference sequence). DNA of the CDR3: TGCAGTGGACCGGCAACTGGTAGGCACACTGAAGCTTTCTTT. Translating gives CSGPATGRHTEAFF.

In this sample, this clonotype turned up many times. Here the CDR3 DNA reads TGTGCCAGCACCCTTAACGCAGGGTACGAGCAGTACTTC. This sequence encodes CASTLNAGYEQYF. V usage is TRBV2 and J usage is TRBJ2-7, with D possibly being TRBD1 (5 bases). Germline-derived CDR1 and CDR2 are SNHLY and FYNNEI. The germline V and J ends were trimmed by 7 bases and 4 bases, with 14 bases remaining between them. This CDR3 is 13 amino acids long.

The chain carries TRBV20-1 and TRBJ2-7; D is uncertain. Looked up from germline, CDR1 is DFQATT and CDR2 is SNEGSKA (reference sequence). The CDR3 has 13 amino acids. Trimming removed 6 bases at V and 4 bases at J, with 16 bases between. This CDR3 is CSAAASDVYEQYF. DNA of the CDR3: TGCAGTGCGGCCGCCTCGGACGTATACGAGCAGTACTTC.

Concerning this clonotype itself: A single base separates this from a much larger clone, so it may be a read error. V gene TRBV3-1 combines with J gene TRBJ1-2; the D is unclear. The V end was cut by 8 bases, the J end by 2 bases, with 18 bases between. Per germline, CDR1 LGHDT and CDR2 YNNKEL (reference sequence). This CDR3 comprises 15 residues. The CDR3 DNA sequence: TGTGCCAGCGGCCGGGCTGAGGGAGGCAACTATGGCTACACCTTC. It translates to CASGRAEGGNYGYTF.

This clonotype was picked up many times. The chain has TRBV12-3 or TRBV12-4 and TRBJ2-2; 8 bases line up with TRBD1. The CDR3 loop spans 15 amino acids. After removal of 8 bases from V and 7 bases from J, the junction contained 12 bases not matched to a gene. The CDR3 DNA reads TGTGCCAGCGGTCCCTGGACAGGGTTTAGCGGGGAGCTGTTTTTT. Translating it yields CASGPWTGFSGELFF.

The chain carries TRBV30 and TRBJ2-7; TRBD1 matches at 8 bases. The CDR3 is 12 residues long. From germline, CDR1 is GTSNPN and CDR2 SVGIG (reference sequence). V was pared by 5 bases and J by 4 bases, with 4 bases of the junction left unmatched. This CDR3 reads CAWGQGPYEQYF. DNA of the CDR3: TGTGCCTGGGGACAGGGCCCGTACGAGCAGTACTTC. The full variable domain, with the rest looked up from reference TRBV30 and TRBJ2-7, is SQTIHQWPATLVQPVGSPLSLECTVEGTSNPNLYWYRQAAGRGLQLLFYSVGIGQISSEVPQNLSASRPQDRQFILSSKKLLLSDSGFYLCAWGQGPYEQYFGPGTRLTVT.

This chain uses TRBV6-1 with TRBJ1-2, with 10 bases lining up with TRBD1. The CDR3 is 15 residues long. Trimming cost V 6 bases and J 4 bases; bases outside gene matches: 8. CDR1 is MNHNS, CDR2 SASEGT, per germline. The DNA for the CDR3 is TGTGCCAGCAGCCCCGGGACAGGGGCTCTCTATGGCTACACCTTC. It yields the protein CASSPGTGALYGYTF.

Ten or more counts support this clonotype. The chain links TRBV5-1 to TRBJ2-5; D is perhaps TRBD2 (6 bases). Germline V CDR1 and CDR2: SGHRS, YFSETQ. CDR3 size: 16 residues. V lost 6 bases to trimming and J lost 5 bases, with 23 bases between them. The CDR3 DNA reads TGCGCCAGCACCTTAGGGACTGGCGGGGTTCTTGAGACCCAGTACTTC. Protein: CASTLGTGGVLETQYF. Full variable domain (rest looked up from reference TRBV5-1 and TRBJ2-5): KAGVTQTPRYLIKTRGQQVTLSCSPISGHRSVSWYQQTPGQGLQFLFEYFSETQRNKGNFPGRFSGRQFSNSRSEMNVSTLELGDSALYLCASTLGTGGVLETQYFGPGTRLLVL.

This clonotype has ten or more counts. V is TRBV28 and J is TRBJ1-2; D unresolved. CDR1 is MDHEN and CDR2 is SYDVKM in the germline V gene. Trimming took off 7 bases at V and 5 bases at J, with 8 bases between the two ends. This CDR3 region has 11 residues. CDR3 nucleotides: TGTGCCAGCACCCGGGGATATGGCTACACCTTC. It codes for CASTRGYGYTF.

This clonotype showed up many times. The rearrangement joins TRBV10-1 to TRBJ2-7, with D maybe TRBD1 (5 bases). Germline CDR1 reads WNHNN; CDR2 reads SYGVQD (reference sequence). The CDR3 consists of 14 residues. V dropped 3 bases and J dropped 5 bases, with 14 bases sitting between them. The CDR3 protein is CASSDTGFTDEQYF. CDR3 bases: TGCGCCAGCAGTGACACAGGCTTCACGGACGAGCAGTACTTC.

The sample holds many counts of this clonotype. The chain couples TRBV6-2 or TRBV6-3 to TRBJ1-2; D uncertain. This CDR3 is built from 14 residues. The V and J ends lost 0 bases and 7 bases respectively, with 12 bases between them. From germline, CDR1 is MNHEY and CDR2 SVGEGT. Here the CDR3 DNA reads TGTGCCAGCAGTTACTCCCCATTCAGCTTTGGCTACACCTTC. It is translated as CASSYSPFSFGYTF.

Ten or more counts support this clonotype. The chain has TRBV12-3 or TRBV12-4 and TRBJ2-2; 11 nucleotides match TRBD1. The CDR3 has 18 amino acids. Trimming took 7 bases from V and 1 from J; bases not matched to a gene: 11. Here the CDR3 reads CASTLGLGTGGNTGELFF. Here the CDR3 DNA reads TGTGCCAGCACCCTAGGGTTAGGGACAGGGGGGAACACCGGGGAGCTGTTTTTT.

This clonotype was observed a single time. The genes are TRBV5-1 and TRBJ2-3; 7 bases fit TRBD1. Unmatched junction bases numbered 12, after V lost 4 bases and J lost 4 bases. CDR1 SGHRS and CDR2 YFSETQ come from the germline V gene. This CDR3 spans 16 amino acids. This CDR3 is CASSIMNRGLADTQYF. The CDR3, as DNA: TGCGCCAGCAGCATTATGAACAGGGGCCTGGCAGATACGCAGTATTTT.

This clonotype occurred many times. The chain couples TRBV7-2 to TRBJ2-7, with TRBD1 matching over 8 bases. Germline V gene sequence: CDR1 SGHTA, CDR2 FQGNSA. The V and J ends lost 5 bases and 7 bases, in that order; junction bases with no gene match: 7. The CDR3 contains 13 residues. CDR3 sequence: CASSGQGQGEQYF. The CDR3 nucleotides are TGTGCCAGCAGCGGACAGGGCCAGGGAGAGCAGTACTTC.

The chain employs TRBV12-3 or TRBV12-4 and TRBJ2-7; TRBD1 agrees at 9 bases. After removal of 5 bases from V and 6 bases from J, the junction contained 11 bases not matched to a gene. The CDR3 consists of 15 residues. The CDR3 bases are TGTGCCAGCAGTAGAGTCGCGGACAGGGGAAGCGAGCAGTACTTC. Residues: CASSRVADRGSEQYF.